The 30 T cell receptor beta chains below come from one sample, sequenced in a study of shared clonotypes between healthy human individuals. Sequenced by immunoSEQ multiplex PCR; TCRdb stores in-frame clones only, minus some. The sample carries about 1.4 million clones, roughly 96% recorded once. The sample consisted of naive CD4+ T cells sorted from blood. The subset: CD45RA+ positively selected. All receptors come from a man aged 25 to 40 in good health.

This clone was picked up one time. The V gene is TRBV7-2, the J gene TRBJ2-6; D ambiguous. V dropped 4 bases and J dropped 3 bases, with 7 bases sitting between them. The CDR3 covers 14 residues. The germline CDR1 and CDR2 sequences are SGHTA and FQGNSA. CDR3 sequence (DNA): TGTGCCAGCAGCTCCGATTATGGGGCCAACGTCCTGACTTTC. Translation: CASSSDYGANVLTF.

The chain uses TRBV6-5 and TRBJ2-3; TRBD2 is a possible D gene (6 bases). Trimming shortened V by 7 bases and J by 3 bases, and 17 bases separated the two germline ends. The germline CDR1 and CDR2 sequences are MNHEY and SVGAGI. This CDR3 is built from 15 residues. In nucleotides, the CDR3 is TGTGCCAGCAAATATGGGGGAGCGGGTACAGATACGCAGTATTTT. It is translated as CASKYGGAGTDTQYF.

About this clone itself: Other DNA sequences in this specimen translate into the identical CDR3. The chain uses TRBV18 and TRBJ2-5; D call uncertain. Germline lookup yields CDR1 KGHSH and CDR2 LQKENI. The V end lost 3 bases, the J end lost 0 bases, and 5 bases lay between the germline ends. This CDR3 has 13 amino acids. The CDR3 reads CASSPSYQETQYF. As DNA, the CDR3 is TGTGCCAGCTCACCTTCGTACCAAGAGACCCAGTACTTC.

The gene calls are TRBV5-8 and TRBJ1-5, with a possible D match to TRBD1 (5 bases). CDR3 length: 17 residues. CDR1 is SGHTS and CDR2 is YDEGEE in the germline V gene. V was shortened by 2 bases and J by 1 base, with 16 bases between the two germline ends. The CDR3 is CASSFPGTAASNQPQHF. The CDR3 bases are TGTGCCAGCAGCTTCCCTGGGACTGCGGCGAGCAATCAGCCCCAGCATTTT.

V usage is TRBV18 and J usage is TRBJ2-1, with TRBD2 identical over 7 bases. This CDR3 spans 16 amino acids. The V gene end was trimmed by 0 bases and the J gene end by 1 base; junction bases not matched to a gene: 3. Germline V CDR1 and CDR2: KGHSH, LQKENI. Written as DNA, the CDR3 is TGTGCCAGCTCACCACCTAGTAGCGGGTCCTACAATGAGCAGTTCTTC. It codes for CASSPPSSGSYNEQFF.

The chain employs TRBV19 and TRBJ2-3; D call uncertain. The CDR3 is 13 amino acids. Germline CDR1 LNHDA, CDR2 SQIVND (reference sequence). Trimming shortened V by 6 bases and J by 6 bases, and 13 bases separated the two germline ends. CDR3: CASRRIVGDTQYF. The CDR3 nucleotides are TGTGCCAGTAGGAGGATAGTAGGGGATACGCAGTATTTT.

A remark on this clone: Other DNA sequences in this specimen translate into the identical CDR3. J is TRBJ2-1 and V is TRBV5-1; D is uncertain. Germline V gene data show CDR1 as SGHRS and CDR2 as YFSETQ. V was pared by 0 bases and J by 4 bases, with 8 bases between. This CDR3 contains 14 residues. The CDR3 nucleotides are TGCGCCAGCAGCTTGGCCGGGCGTTACAATGAGCAGTTCTTC. It codes for CASSLAGRYNEQFF.

This chain joins TRBV6-6 and TRBJ2-7; D call uncertain. Per germline, CDR1 MNHNY and CDR2 SVGAGI (reference sequence). This CDR3 is 14 amino acids long. V shed 8 bases and J shed 2 bases, with 16 bases lying between them. The CDR3 sequence is CASVGGSPTYEQYF. CDR3 nucleotides: TGTGCCAGCGTGGGCGGTTCCCCTACCTACGAGCAGTACTTC.

This sequence joins TRBV21-1 and TRBJ1-5. TRBV21-1 is marked as a pseudogene. This CDR3 region has 15 residues. The CDR3 sequence: CASSLIKVSNQPQHF. DNA for the CDR3: TGTGCCAGCAGTTTAATAAAGGTGAGCAATCAGCCCCAGCATTTT.

The V gene is TRBV7-2, the J gene TRBJ2-6; perhaps TRBD2 as D (5 bases). V was cut by 5 bases and J by 3 bases, with 14 bases left in between. Germline loops: CDR1 SGHTA, CDR2 FQGNSA. CDR3 length: 16 amino acids. The CDR3 sequence: CASSPPGSVGANVLTF. The CDR3 bases are TGTGCCAGCAGCCCCCCGGGGTCTGTTGGGGCCAACGTCCTGACTTTC.

This clone has just one count. The junction departs from germline at one end; a sequencing error may be responsible. The gene calls are TRBV2 and TRBJ2-5, with 7 bases matching TRBD1. CDR1 is SNHLY, CDR2 FYNNEI, per germline. This CDR3 contains 12 residues. DNA for the CDR3: TGTGCCAGCAGTGTAGATGACAGGGTTGGGAACTTC. It encodes CASSVDDRVGNF.

V is TRBV28 and J is TRBJ1-2; no clear D gene. Between the trimmed V and J ends, which lost 2 bases and 0 bases, there was a span of 7 bases. The CDR3 loop spans 14 amino acids. CDR1 and CDR2 (germline): MDHEN, SYDVKM. The CDR3 here is CASSLKGTNYGYTF. In DNA form, the CDR3 reads TGTGCCAGCAGTTTAAAGGGCACTAACTATGGCTACACCTTC.

The gene calls are TRBV7-9 and TRBJ1-5; 7 bases fit TRBD1. V lost 5 bases to trimming and J lost 5 bases; unmatched junction nucleotides: 9. Germline values: CDR1 SEHNR, CDR2 FQNEAQ (reference sequence). The CDR3 spans 15 residues. This chain's CDR3 is CASSTDRTLDQPQHF. The CDR3 coding sequence is TGTGCCAGCAGCACGGACAGGACCCTAGATCAGCCCCAGCATTTT.

Turning to this clone: Distinct nucleotide sequences in the sample also encode this CDR3. This chain uses TRBV28 with TRBJ2-7; the match to TRBD2 covers 8 bases. Germline trimming cut 5 bases from V and 7 bases from J; bases unmatched to any gene: 4. The germline V gene has CDR1 MDHEN and CDR2 SYDVKM. The CDR3 loop spans 12 amino acids. The CDR3: CASSPQRGEQYF. In DNA, the CDR3 is TGTGCCAGCAGTCCCCAGCGGGGGGAGCAGTACTTC.

V and J are TRBV9 and TRBJ2-3, with TRBD2 matching over 10 bases. V dropped 0 bases and J dropped 8; count of bases not matched to a gene: 9. Germline V CDR1 and CDR2: SGDLS, YYNGEE. The CDR3 totals 16 residues. The CDR3 bases are TGTGCCAGCAGCGTAGTGGTAGCGGGAGGCAGCGGTACGCAGTATTTT. Protein product: CASSVVVAGGSGTQYF.

The chain carries TRBV6-1 and TRBJ2-3, with D uncertain. The germline CDR1 and CDR2 sequences are MNHNS and SASEGT. V was shortened by 6 bases and J by 12 bases, with 19 bases between the two germline ends. The CDR3 is 13 amino acids. CDR3 bases: TGTGCCAGCAGCTTTCCTTCACACACGGTACAGTATTTT. As protein: CASSFPSHTVQYF.

The chain is built from TRBV4-2 and TRBJ2-3; D unresolved. CDR3 size: 16 residues. Looked up from germline, CDR1 is LGHNA and CDR2 is YNFKEQ. Trimming left V 1 base short and J 0 bases short, with 11 bases between. The CDR3, as DNA: TGTGCCAGCAGCCAAGTTGACCTTCTCAGCACAGATACGCAGTATTTT. Protein product: CASSQVDLLSTDTQYF.

This clone appeared once. The V call is TRBV28, the J call TRBJ2-1, with TRBD2 matching 13 bases. J lost 9 bases, V lost 2 bases, and 7 bases had no gene match. Germline V lookup: CDR1 MDHEN, CDR2 SYDVKM. The CDR3 is made up of 16 amino acids. The CDR3, as DNA: TGTGCCAGCAGTTTAAGAGGACTAGCGGGAGTAGGTGAGCAGTTCTTC. This gives the protein CASSLRGLAGVGEQFF.

The rearrangement links TRBV7-2 to TRBJ2-7; 7 positions match TRBD2. V dropped 5 bases and J dropped 1; count of bases not matched to a gene: 14. Germline values: CDR1 SGHTA, CDR2 FQGNSA. The CDR3 has 17 residues. For the CDR3, the DNA is TGTGCCAGCAGCCAACCGTCACTAGCGTTAACATCCTACGAGCAGTACTTC. Protein product: CASSQPSLALTSYEQYF.

V is TRBV11-2 and J is TRBJ2-6, with 10 bases identical to TRBD1. Germline values: CDR1 SGHAT, CDR2 FQNNGV. J gave up 4 bases and V 10 bases, and 7 bases lay outside the gene matches. The CDR3 sequence is 15 residues long. In DNA form, the CDR3 reads TGTGCCAATGGACAGGGGGTGTCGGGGGCCAACGTCCTGACTTTC. Translating it yields CANGQGVSGANVLTF.

This sequence joins TRBV5-1 and TRBJ1-1; 8 bases agree with TRBD1. Germline V gene data show CDR1 as SGHRS and CDR2 as YFSETQ. This CDR3 spans 17 amino acids. J lost 4 bases, V lost 1 base, and 12 bases had no gene match. This CDR3 is CASSLMSMGQVGTEAFF. The CDR3 DNA sequence: TGCGCCAGCAGCTTGATGTCAATGGGACAGGTGGGCACTGAAGCTTTCTTT. The full variable domain, with the rest looked up from reference TRBV5-1 and TRBJ1-1, is KAGVTQTPRYLIKTRGQQVTLSCSPISGHRSVSWYQQTPGQGLQFLFEYFSETQRNKGNFPGRFSGRQFSNSRSEMNVSTLELGDSALYLCASSLMSMGQVGTEAFFGQGTRLTVV.

This clone was recorded only once. The chain joins TRBV5-1 to TRBJ1-5, with D hard to call. Trimming removed 4 bases at V and 6 bases at J, with 11 bases between. From germline, CDR1 is SGHRS and CDR2 YFSETQ. This CDR3 spans 13 amino acids. The CDR3 DNA sequence: TGCGCCAGCAGCCCGGAATTGGGTCAGCCCCAGCATTTT. Its protein is CASSPELGQPQHF.

The chain carries TRBV19 and TRBJ1-2; no definite D call. Per the germline V gene, CDR1 is LNHDA and CDR2 is SQIVND (reference sequence). Deletions cut 6 bases from V and 8 bases from J, with 13 bases between. The CDR3 runs to 12 residues. As DNA, the CDR3 is TGTGCCAGTAGCTTGGGCGCTGGGGGCTACACCTTC. The encoded protein is CASSLGAGGYTF. The full variable domain, its missing parts supplied by reference TRBV19 and TRBJ1-2, is DGGITQSPKYLFRKEGQNVTLSCEQNLNHDAMYWYRQDPGQGLRLIYYSQIVNDFQKGDIAEGYSVSREKKESFPLTVTSAQKNPTAFYLCASSLGAGGYTFGSGTRLTVV.

Comment on this clone: This same CDR3 is encoded by further DNA sequences in the sample. This chain connects TRBV7-9 to TRBJ2-6, with 7 bases aligning to TRBD2. V shed 1 base, J shed 1 base, and the junction held 1 base outside the gene matches. CDR3 length equals 16 residues. Germline assignment: CDR1 SEHNR and CDR2 FQNEAQ (reference sequence). The CDR3 is CASSLGEGSGANVLTF. In nucleotides, the CDR3 is TGTGCCAGCAGCTTAGGGGAGGGGTCTGGGGCCAACGTCCTGACTTTC. The full variable domain, with the rest looked up from reference TRBV7-9 and TRBJ2-6, is DTGVSQNPRHKITKRGQNVTFRCDPISEHNRLYWYRQTLGQGPEFLTYFQNEAQLEKSRLLSDRFSAERPKGSFSTLEIQRTEQGDSAMYLCASSLGEGSGANVLTFGAGSRLTVL.

The CDR3: CASSLRDNSYEQYF. The CDR3 nucleotides read TGTGCCAGCTCACTCCGGGACAATTCCTACGAGCAGTACTTC. This sequence joins TRBV18 and TRBJ2-7; weak D call: TRBD1 (6 bases). CDR3 length: 14 amino acids. V lost 4 bases and J 1 base, leaving 11 bases between the germline ends. Germline lookup yields CDR1 KGHSH and CDR2 LQKENI.

The gene calls are TRBV7-3 and TRBJ2-1, with 9 bases identical to TRBD2. Germline V gives CDR1 SGHTA, CDR2 FQGTGA. The CDR3 loop spans 17 amino acids. Trimming removed 5 bases from V and 4 bases from J; junction bases left unmatched: 12. The CDR3 spells CASSRLVNSGSYNEQFF. In nucleotides, the CDR3 is TGTGCCAGCAGCCGACTAGTAAATAGCGGGAGTTACAATGAGCAGTTCTTC.

The chain links TRBV7-7 to TRBJ2-1, with D unresolved. Trimming pared 1 base from V and 7 bases from J, leaving 8 bases between. This CDR3 spans 13 amino acids. Germline V CDR1 and CDR2: SSHAT, FNYEAQ (reference sequence). CDR3 nucleotides: TGTGCCAGCAGCTTAGGGGCATGGAATGAGCAGTTCTTC. Its protein product is CASSLGAWNEQFF.

This clone was seen a single time. The rearrangement links TRBV5-4 to TRBJ2-7, with TRBD2 matching 9 bases. The germline V gene encodes CDR1 SGHNT and CDR2 YYREEE (reference sequence). V shed 1 base, J shed 6 bases, and the junction held 5 bases outside the gene matches. The CDR3 sequence is 14 residues long. CDR3 residues: CASSLNSGSSEQYF. The CDR3 DNA reads as TGTGCCAGCAGCTTGAATAGCGGGAGTTCCGAGCAGTACTTC.

This chain links TRBV27 with TRBJ2-7; 13 bases are a match to TRBD2. Trimming took 6 bases from V and 1 from J; bases not matched to a gene: 9. The CDR3 has 17 amino acids. Germline V gene sequence: CDR1 MNHEY, CDR2 SMNVEV (reference sequence). The CDR3 loop is CASRRTSGSFVSYEQYF. CDR3 DNA sequence: TGTGCCAGCAGGAGGACTAGCGGGAGTTTTGTGTCCTACGAGCAGTACTTC.

Turning to this clone: This sample also contains other DNA sequences that code for the same CDR3. The chain uses TRBV6-1 and TRBJ1-1, with a weak D call TRBD1 (6 bases). Germline loops: CDR1 MNHNS, CDR2 SASEGT. V lost 11 bases, J lost 0 bases, and 13 bases lay in between. The CDR3 covers 13 residues. CDR3 region: CASRGQLNTEAFF. The DNA of the CDR3 is TGTGCCTCCCGTGGACAGCTGAACACTGAAGCTTTCTTT.